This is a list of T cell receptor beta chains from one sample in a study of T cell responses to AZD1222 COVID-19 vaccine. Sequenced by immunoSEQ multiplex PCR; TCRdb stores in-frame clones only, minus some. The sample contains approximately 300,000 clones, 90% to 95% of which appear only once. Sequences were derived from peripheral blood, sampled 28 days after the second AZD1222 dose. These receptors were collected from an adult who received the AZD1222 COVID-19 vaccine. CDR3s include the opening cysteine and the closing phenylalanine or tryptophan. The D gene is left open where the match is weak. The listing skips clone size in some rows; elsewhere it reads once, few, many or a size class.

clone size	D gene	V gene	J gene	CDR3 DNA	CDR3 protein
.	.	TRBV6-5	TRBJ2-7	TGTGCCAGCAGCGGACTGGGAACAGGACAGTACTTC	CASSGLGTGQYF
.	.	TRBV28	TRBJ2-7	TGTGCCAGCAGTTTAGACGGGCCTCCCTACGAGCAGTACTTC	CASSLDGPPYEQYF
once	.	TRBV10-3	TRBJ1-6	TGTGCCATCACCTCGGACAATTTTTCACCCCTCCACTTT	CAITSDNFSPLHF
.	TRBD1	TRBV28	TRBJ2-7	TGTGCCAGCAGTTCCGGGACAGCAGCCTACGAGCAGTACTTC	CASSSGTAAYEQYF
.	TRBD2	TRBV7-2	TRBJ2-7	TGTGCCAGCAGCCCAGGGACTAGCGGGAGTTCGTCCTACGAGCAGTACTTC	CASSPGTSGSSSYEQYF
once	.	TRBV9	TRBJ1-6	TGTGCCAGCAGCGTAGCTGGGGGGGAGTGGTCACCCCTCCACTTT	CASSVAGGEWSPLHF
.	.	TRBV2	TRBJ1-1	TGTGCCAGTAGCCGAGCGGGGCGTTTGAACACTGAAGCTTTCTTT	CASSRAGRLNTEAFF
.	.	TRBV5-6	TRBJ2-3	TGTGCCAGCAGCTTAAGCACAGATACGCAGTATTTT	CASSLSTDTQYF
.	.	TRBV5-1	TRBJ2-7	TGCGCCAGCAGCTCTCAGGGTGATCACGAGCAGTACTTC	CASSSQGDHEQYF
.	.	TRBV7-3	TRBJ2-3	TGTGCCAGCAGCTCACCGGGGCGAGATACGCAGTATTTT	CASSSPGRDTQYF